This TCR beta chain was obtained from a study of T cells after yellow fever vaccination. Study-wide findings and caveats: Highly abundant clonotypes carried over from the bulk population could end up in FACS-sorted repertoires as contaminants. In post-booster samples, most primary-vaccination clones reappeared (under 98% CD4, roughly 88% CD8).

CDR1 and CDR2 (germline): DFQATT, SNEGSKA (reference sequence). V was clipped by 0 bases and J by 0 bases, with 12 bases between them. This CDR3 contains 15 residues. The TCR cDNA carried a universal primer site and UMIs from 5'RACE template switching. Using its own MiXCR run on the 5' RACE reads, TCRdb lists one record per CDR3 protein. The data hold 450,000 to 600,000 distinct CDR3 sequences, with about 15% observed a single time. This clonotype was detected only a few times. Its target is unknown. This material consisted of PBMCs, taken 4 to 5 days after the first yellow fever vaccination. V usage is TRBV20-1 and J usage is TRBJ2-7, with D unclear. The source of this sequence is a man younger than 35 who received the YFV17D yellow fever vaccine. The CDR3 DNA sequence: TGCAGTGCTAGAGATCAAGGCAGGAGCTCCTACGAGCAGTACGTC. It translates to CSARDQGRSSYEQYV.